These 14 T cell receptor beta chains originate from one sample sequenced in a study of T cell changes during pregnancy in multiple sclerosis. The method was immunoSEQ multiplex PCR; TCRdb's version includes in-frame clones alone and lacks a portion of them. This sample yields around 30,000 clones, of which approximately 90% are seen a single time; 7.9% belongs to the top ten. The sample consisted of CD8+ T cells from peripheral blood mononuclear cells, taken before pregnancy. The source is a female donor with multiple sclerosis, enrolled in a pregnancy study.

J is TRBJ2-1 and V is TRBV7-8, with 9 bases aligning to TRBD1. Per the germline V gene, CDR1 is SGHVS and CDR2 is FQNEAQ. V lost 5 bases to trimming and J lost 7 bases; unmatched junction nucleotides: 12. This CDR3 spans 16 amino acids. As DNA, the CDR3 is TGTGCCAGCAGCCTTACAGGGGGCCTTATCAAAAATGAGCAGTTCTTC. Translation: CASSLTGGLIKNEQFF.

The V call is TRBV9, the J call TRBJ2-3; 8 bases map to TRBD1. From germline, CDR1 is SGDLS and CDR2 YYNGEE. This CDR3 comprises 17 residues. V lost 4 bases, J lost 4 bases, and 14 bases stayed unmatched. The CDR3 here is CASSLKDRVEIPDTQYF. For the CDR3, the DNA is TGTGCCAGCAGCCTAAAGGACAGGGTAGAGATTCCAGATACGCAGTATTTT.

J is TRBJ2-7 and V is TRBV7-8; 8 bases align to TRBD2. CDR1 and CDR2 (germline): SGHVS, FQNEAQ. Germline trimming cut 6 bases from V and 2 bases from J; bases unmatched to any gene: 6. CDR3 length: 14 amino acids. The CDR3 loop reads CASSQYSGTYEQYF. The DNA of the CDR3 is TGTGCCAGCAGTCAATATAGCGGGACCTACGAGCAGTACTTC.

J is TRBJ2-7 and V is TRBV5-1, with 8 bases aligning to TRBD1. The CDR3 loop spans 14 amino acids. CDR1 and CDR2 (germline): SGHRS, YFSETQ. Trimming cost V 2 bases and J 3 bases; bases outside gene matches: 4. The CDR3 DNA sequence: TGCGCCAGCAGCTTAATAACAGGGGGCTACGAGCAGTACTTC. Its translation is CASSLITGGYEQYF. Full variable domain (rest looked up from reference TRBV5-1 and TRBJ2-7): KAGVTQTPRYLIKTRGQQVTLSCSPISGHRSVSWYQQTPGQGLQFLFEYFSETQRNKGNFPGRFSGRQFSNSRSEMNVSTLELGDSALYLCASSLITGGYEQYFGPGTRLTVT.

This rearrangement joins TRBV30 to TRBJ1-6; D may be TRBD1 (5 bases). The CDR3 length is 13 residues. CDR1 and CDR2 (germline): GTSNPN, SVGIG (reference sequence). The V end was cut by 4 bases, the J end by 5 bases, with 9 bases between. CDR3 sequence: CAWTGRDNSPLHF. CDR3 nucleotides: TGTGCCTGGACAGGCAGGGATAATTCACCCCTCCACTTT.

Only one count was recorded for this clone. The chain couples TRBV11-2 to TRBJ2-5, with D possibly matching TRBD1 (5 bases). CDR3 length: 14 residues. Germline V lookup: CDR1 SGHAT, CDR2 FQNNGV. The V end lost 5 bases, the J end lost 3 bases, and 13 bases lay between the germline ends. CDR3 in DNA: TGTGCCAGCAGCCATAGACAGTACGAAGAGACCCAGTACTTC. Its translation: CASSHRQYEETQYF. Together with reference TRBV11-2 and TRBJ2-5, the CDR3 gives the full variable domain: EAGVAQSPRYKIIEKRQSVAFWCNPISGHATLYWYQQILGQGPKLLIQFQNNGVVDDSQLPKDRFSAERLKGVDSTLKIQPAKLEDSAVYLCASSHRQYEETQYFGPGTRLLVL.

This clone appeared a single time. The chain joins TRBV7-9 to TRBJ2-7; the D gene is possibly TRBD2 (6 bases). Per germline, CDR1 SEHNR and CDR2 FQNEAQ (reference sequence). This CDR3 has 12 amino acids. The V gene lost 5 bases and the J gene lost 6 bases, with 11 bases spanning the gap. The CDR3 nucleotides are TGTGCCAGCAGCCCTACGGGGGTCGAGCAGTACTTC. As protein: CASSPTGVEQYF.

The chain has TRBV4-3 and TRBJ1-2, with D perhaps TRBD1 (6 bases). The CDR3 covers 17 residues. V dropped 1 base and J dropped 0 bases, with 15 bases sitting between them. Germline CDR1 reads LGHNA; CDR2 reads YSLEER. The CDR3 region has the DNA TGCGCCAGCAGCCAAGGAGACCCGACAGGACCTAACTATGGCTACACCTTC. Encoded protein: CASSQGDPTGPNYGYTF.

The chain carries TRBV4-3 and TRBJ2-3; a weak D match, TRBD2 (5 bases). Germline V gene lookup returns CDR1 LGHNA and CDR2 YSLEER. Trimming stripped 0 bases from V and 6 bases from J, with 13 bases between. The CDR3 is 15 amino acids. The CDR3 reads CASSQEEGRADTQYF. DNA for the CDR3: TGCGCCAGCAGCCAAGAAGAGGGTAGGGCGGATACGCAGTATTTT.

On this clone itself: A read error is likely, as this CDR3 ends without the conserved phenylalanine or tryptophan. V is TRBV4-2 and J is TRBJ1-1; D gene uncertain. CDR1 and CDR2 (germline): LGHNA, YNFKEQ. CDR3 size: 13 residues. V lost 7 bases to trimming and J lost 1 base, with 10 bases between them. CDR3 residues: CASTVKGNTEAFL. In nucleotides, the CDR3 is TGTGCCAGCACCGTCAAGGGGAACACTGAAGCTTTCCTT.

The chain carries TRBV6-4 and TRBJ2-2; 14 nucleotides agree with TRBD2. The junction had 11 bases not matched to a gene; V was cut back by 7 bases and J by 7 bases. Germline V gene data show CDR1 as MRHNA and CDR2 as SNTAGT. This CDR3 region has 17 residues. The CDR3: CASKPGLAGVQGGELFF. In DNA, the CDR3 is TGTGCCAGCAAGCCGGGACTAGCGGGGGTTCAGGGCGGGGAGCTGTTTTTT.

This chain uses TRBV19 with TRBJ1-2; no firm D call. The CDR3 has 15 residues. Trimming removed 7 bases at V and 3 bases at J, with 18 bases between. In germline, CDR1 is LNHDA, CDR2 SQIVND (reference sequence). CDR3 nucleotides: TGTGCCAGTACCATCCCCGTCGGAGGCCACTATGGCTACACCTTC. Residues: CASTIPVGGHYGYTF.

This clone was recorded only once. The V call is TRBV7-3, the J call TRBJ2-2, with D unresolved. Germline lookup yields CDR1 SGHTA and CDR2 FQGTGA. The CDR3 sequence is 14 residues long. V shed 5 bases and J shed 5 bases, with 12 bases lying between them. For the CDR3, the DNA is TGTGCCAGCAGCCCCCTCGCGTGGACCGGGGAGCTGTTTTTT. It translates to CASSPLAWTGELFF.

The V and J genes are TRBV28 and TRBJ2-7; a possible D gene is TRBD1 (5 bases). The germline gives CDR1 MDHEN, CDR2 SYDVKM. This CDR3 comprises 14 residues. The ends were cut back, 1 base at V and 5 bases at J, with 12 bases in the middle. Here the CDR3 reads CASSLLSGFDEQYF. The CDR3 nucleotides are TGTGCCAGCAGTTTATTGTCAGGGTTCGACGAGCAGTACTTC. Supplemented by reference TRBV28 and TRBJ2-7, the full variable domain reads DVKVTQSSRYLVKRTGEKVFLECVQDMDHENMFWYRQDPGLGLRLIYFSYDVKMKEKGDIPEGYSVSREKKERFSLILESASTNQTSMYLCASSLLSGFDEQYFGPGTRLTVT.